This passage covers 20 T cell receptor beta chains from one sample sequenced in a study of response to subunit inactivated influenza vaccine (dated by TCRdb to 2016 to 2018). The time point label for this specimen denotes: around 42 days after influenza vaccine administration. To prepare the library, RT-PCR was applied. The reads were generated on an Illumina HiSeq 2500. The raw public reads went through TCRdb reprocessing: fastp at Q25, MiXCR clone calling, in-frame beta chains kept. Each CDR3 protein gets just one entry, which takes the most common genes and DNA from the rows behind it. The sample records about 500,000 distinct CDR3 sequences, over 10% of which are singletons. Jointly, the top ten make up under 15% of the sample. The specimen comprised PBMCs from blood, sampled roughly 48 days after vaccination. The receptors come from a man aged 50 to 60 who received an inactivated influenza vaccine. Donor details come from another sample of the same person, matched by shared clones.

This clonotype was detected a few times. This rearrangement joins TRBV7-2 to TRBJ1-2; 7 bases line up with TRBD1. Trimming cost V 5 bases and J 5 bases; bases outside gene matches: 11. The CDR3 is 15 residues long. Looked up from germline, CDR1 is SGHTA and CDR2 is FQGNSA. The CDR3 here is CASSLSLDREYGYTF. The CDR3 DNA follows: TGTGCCAGCAGCCTTTCACTCGACAGGGAGTATGGCTACACCTTC.

This rearrangement joins TRBV7-2 to TRBJ2-5; D is unresolved. V was trimmed by 3 bases and J by 3 bases, leaving 17 bases between them. CDR1 and CDR2 (germline): SGHTA, FQGNSA. The CDR3 loop spans 16 amino acids. The CDR3 loop reads CASSLPPFRSKETQYF. In DNA form, the CDR3 reads TGTGCCAGCAGCTTGCCGCCCTTCCGGAGTAAAGAGACCCAGTACTTC.

This clonotype showed up just a few times. The V and J genes are TRBV27 and TRBJ2-1; 9 nucleotides agree with TRBD1. The CDR3 sequence is 13 residues long. CDR1 MNHEY and CDR2 SMNVEV come from the germline V gene (reference sequence). V dropped 6 bases and J dropped 6; count of bases not matched to a gene: 3. The chain's CDR3 is CASSGQGLNEQFF. The DNA of the CDR3 is TGTGCCAGCAGCGGACAGGGGCTCAATGAGCAGTTCTTC.

In this sample, this clonotype turned up a few times. The J gene is TRBJ2-1, the V gene TRBV20-1; unclear D gene. Germline lookup yields CDR1 DFQATT and CDR2 SNEGSKA (reference sequence). V shed 5 bases and J shed 6 bases, with 20 bases lying between them. The CDR3 covers 15 residues. The CDR3 sequence: CSAENGYSHINEQFF. The CDR3 DNA follows: TGCAGTGCTGAAAACGGGTACTCACACATCAATGAGCAGTTCTTC.

In its sample, this clonotype was seen a few times. The rearrangement links TRBV4-3 to TRBJ1-1; D uncertain. The ends were cut back, 2 bases at V and 1 base at J, with 8 bases in the middle. Germline-derived CDR1 and CDR2 are LGHNA and YSLEER. There are 14 residues in the CDR3. DNA for the CDR3: TGCGCCAGCAGCCAATGGACGGCGAACACTGAAGCTTTCTTT. Encoded protein: CASSQWTANTEAFF.

This clonotype was seen more than once but under ten times. The chain recombines TRBV5-1 with TRBJ2-3, with a possible D match to TRBD1 (6 bases). Germline V gives CDR1 SGHRS, CDR2 YFSETQ. Trimming took off 2 bases at V and 2 bases at J, with 15 bases between the two ends. The CDR3 runs 16 residues. The CDR3 spells CASSFGTTGNTDTQYF. CDR3 coding DNA: TGCGCCAGCAGCTTTGGGACGACAGGAAACACAGATACGCAGTATTTT. Full variable domain (missing parts from reference TRBV5-1 and TRBJ2-3): KAGVTQTPRYLIKTRGQQVTLSCSPISGHRSVSWYQQTPGQGLQFLFEYFSETQRNKGNFPGRFSGRQFSNSRSEMNVSTLELGDSALYLCASSFGTTGNTDTQYFGPGTRLTVL.

The CDR3 region is CSATEGGQGRETQYF. The DNA for the CDR3 is TGCAGTGCCACGGAGGGTGGACAGGGCAGAGAGACCCAGTACTTC. The J gene is TRBJ2-5, the V gene TRBV20-1, with 8 bases that match TRBD1. CDR3 size: 15 residues. Germline V lookup: CDR1 DFQATT, CDR2 SNEGSKA (reference sequence). With 6 bases clipped from V and 4 bases from J, the junction kept 13 bases outside the gene matches.

The chain links TRBV29-1 to TRBJ2-7; possibly TRBD1 for D (6 bases). The CDR3 totals 14 residues. CDR1 and CDR2 from the germline V gene are SQVTM and ANQGSEA. Trimming cost V 1 base and J 1 base, with 11 bases left between them. CDR3 nucleotides: TGCAGCGTTGAAGTCCCCACAGGGTCCTACGAGCAGTACTTC. Translation gives CSVEVPTGSYEQYF.

Comment on this clonotype: The conserved closing phenylalanine or tryptophan is absent in this CDR3, likely reflecting a read error. The chain links TRBV12-3 or TRBV12-4 to TRBJ2-7; TRBD2 agrees at 9 bases. The J segment lost 6 bases and the V segment lost 1 base, leaving 7 bases of the junction unmatched. The CDR3 extends over 15 amino acids. The CDR3 DNA follows: TGTGCCAGCAGTTTAGGCGGGAGGGCCAAGAGCGAGCAGTACTCC. This codes for CASSLGGRAKSEQYS.

This clonotype was found many times. The chain uses TRBV12-3 or TRBV12-4 and TRBJ2-7, with TRBD2 matching 7 bases. V shed 5 bases, J shed 7 bases, and the junction held 11 bases outside the gene matches. The length of the CDR3 is 14 residues. CDR3 sequence (DNA): TGTGCCAGCAGTATCCTCGGGGGGTTTGGGGAGCAGTACTTC. This translates into CASSILGGFGEQYF.

This clonotype turned up a few times. The chain carries TRBV12-3 or TRBV12-4 and TRBJ1-3; D is uncertain. V was trimmed by 5 bases and J by 1 base, leaving 9 bases between them. The CDR3 covers 14 residues. Written as DNA, the CDR3 is TGTGCCAGCAGTAGCCGGATATCTGGAAACACCATATATTTT. It is translated as CASSSRISGNTIYF.

This clonotype was detected only a few times. This sequence joins TRBV12-3 or TRBV12-4 and TRBJ2-5; 9 bases align to TRBD2. The length of the CDR3 is 15 residues. Germline trimming cut 4 bases from V and 5 bases from J; bases unmatched to any gene: 8. CDR3 amino acids: CASSSETSGRETQYF. The CDR3 bases are TGTGCCAGCAGTTCAGAGACTAGCGGAAGGGAGACCCAGTACTTC.

The sample holds a few counts of this clonotype. This chain links TRBV5-1 with TRBJ2-3; D might be TRBD1 (5 bases). The germline V gene encodes CDR1 SGHRS and CDR2 YFSETQ. This CDR3 has 14 residues. Trimming pared 5 bases from V and 7 bases from J, leaving 17 bases between. The CDR3 region has the DNA TGCGCCAGCAGACCGGGTACAGGCACCTATACGCAGTATTTT. This encodes CASRPGTGTYTQYF.

This clonotype came up a few times. The V gene is TRBV20-1, the J gene TRBJ1-6; D uncertain. V lost 1 base, J lost 6 bases, and 7 bases lay in between. Germline lookup yields CDR1 DFQATT and CDR2 SNEGSKA (reference sequence). This CDR3 has 13 amino acids. CDR3 sequence (DNA): TGCAGTGCTAGAGTCAACAGTAATTCACCCCTCCACTTT. Translating gives CSARVNSNSPLHF.

This clonotype showed up many times. The V and J genes are TRBV12-3 or TRBV12-4 and TRBJ1-6; 7 positions agree with TRBD1. Unmatched junction bases numbered 3, after V lost 4 bases and J lost 3 bases. CDR3 length: 15 residues. CDR3 sequence: CASSSRDSYNSPLHF. The CDR3, as DNA: TGTGCCAGCAGTTCTCGGGACAGCTATAATTCACCCCTCCACTTT.

The V call is TRBV6-2 or TRBV6-3, the J call TRBJ2-6; no firm D call. Looked up from germline, CDR1 is MNHEY and CDR2 is SVGEGT. The CDR3 length is 15 residues. The germline V and J ends were trimmed by 6 bases and 1 base, with 10 bases remaining between them. The CDR3 nucleotides are TGTGCCAGCAGCCGCGACGGGTCTGGGGCCAACGTCCTGACTTTC. It yields the protein CASSRDGSGANVLTF.

This clonotype was detected only a few times. The chain is built from TRBV29-1 and TRBJ1-3, with D perhaps TRBD1 (5 bases). V was pared by 1 base and J by 6 bases, with 10 bases between. Germline V CDR1 and CDR2: SQVTM, ANQGSEA. CDR3 length: 13 amino acids. The CDR3 DNA follows: TGCAGCGTTGAAGGGACACCGGTAAACACCATATATTTT. Translating it yields CSVEGTPVNTIYF.

This clonotype was picked up a small number of times. The chain recombines TRBV7-9 with TRBJ2-7; D gene unclear. Germline CDR1 reads SEHNR; CDR2 reads FQNEAQ (reference sequence). V was pared by 3 bases and J by 5 bases, with 11 bases between. This CDR3 comprises 13 residues. DNA of the CDR3: TGTGCCAGCAGCTTTACGGGTACCCACGAGCAGTACTTC. Its protein product is CASSFTGTHEQYF.

The V and J genes are TRBV20-1 and TRBJ2-3; tentative D call: TRBD2 (6 bases). CDR3 length: 15 amino acids. Trimming shortened V by 5 bases and J by 6 bases, and 21 bases separated the two germline ends. CDR1 and CDR2 (germline): DFQATT, SNEGSKA (reference sequence). CDR3 loop: CSAGGGASGKDTQYF. CDR3 sequence (DNA): TGCAGTGCTGGAGGCGGGGCGTCTGGGAAGGATACGCAGTATTTT.

The CDR3 spells CSAREPLARNYEQYF. The CDR3 DNA sequence: TGCAGTGCTAGAGAACCACTAGCGAGGAACTACGAGCAGTACTTC. The V and J genes are TRBV20-1 and TRBJ2-7, with 7 bases matching TRBD2. Germline lookup yields CDR1 DFQATT and CDR2 SNEGSKA (reference sequence). V lost 0 bases to trimming and J lost 3 bases; unmatched junction nucleotides: 8. The CDR3 is 15 amino acids.